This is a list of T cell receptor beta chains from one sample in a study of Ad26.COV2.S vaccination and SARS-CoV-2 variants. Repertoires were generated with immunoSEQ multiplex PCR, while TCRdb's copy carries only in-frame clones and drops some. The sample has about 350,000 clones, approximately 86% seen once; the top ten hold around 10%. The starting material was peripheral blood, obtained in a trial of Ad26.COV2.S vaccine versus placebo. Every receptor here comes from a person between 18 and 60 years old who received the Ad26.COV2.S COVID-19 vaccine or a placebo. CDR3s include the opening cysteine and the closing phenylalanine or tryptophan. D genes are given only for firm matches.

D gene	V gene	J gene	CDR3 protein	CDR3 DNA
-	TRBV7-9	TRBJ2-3	CASSWREDTQYF	TGTGCCAGCAGCTGGAGGGAAGATACGCAGTATTTT
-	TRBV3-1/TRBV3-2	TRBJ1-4	CASSQVGTLPGELFF	TGTGCCAGCAGCCAAGTTGGCACACTCCCCGGGGAACTGTTTTTT
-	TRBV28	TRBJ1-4	CASRSRQTDELFF	TGTGCCAGCAGGTCTCGACAGACCGATGAACTGTTTTTT
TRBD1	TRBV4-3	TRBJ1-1	CASSQRDRVEAFF	TGCGCCAGCAGCCAACGTGACAGGGTTGAAGCTTTCTTT
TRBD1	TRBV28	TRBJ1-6	CASSPRDRVYSPLHF	TGTGCCAGCAGTCCCCGGGACAGGGTGTATTCACCCCTCCACTTT
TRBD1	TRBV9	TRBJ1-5	CASSVSGTDNQPQHF	TGTGCCAGCAGCGTCTCCGGGACAGATAATCAGCCCCAGCATTTT
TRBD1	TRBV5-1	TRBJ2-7	CASSASGQGIYEQYF	TGCGCCAGCAGCGCTTCGGGACAGGGCATCTACGAGCAGTACTTC
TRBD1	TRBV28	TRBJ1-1	CASSPGQATEAFF	TGTGCCAGCAGTCCTGGACAGGCCACTGAAGCTTTCTTT
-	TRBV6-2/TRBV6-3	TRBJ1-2	CASSYQRQAGYTF	TGTGCCAGCAGTTACCAAAGACAGGCTGGCTACACCTTC
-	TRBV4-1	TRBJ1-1	CASSQAPGELTEAFF	TGCGCCAGCAGCCAAGCCCCGGGGGAATTGACTGAAGCTTTCTTT
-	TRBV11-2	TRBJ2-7	CASSLDVGLSYEQYF	TGTGCCAGCAGCTTAGACGTAGGCCTCTCCTACGAGCAGTACTTC